A single sample gave rise to the 19 T cell receptor beta chains below, sequenced in a study of blood T cell repertoires in COVID-19 (dated by TCRdb to the early 2020s). To prepare the library, the immunoSEQ multiplex PCR assay was applied. TCRdb retrieved this table from immuneACCESS and kept in-frame rearrangements only. Not all clones are present; in checked studies, unresolved V genes account for under half, and no reason is known for the remainder. This sample lists roughly 200,000 clones; nearly 90% were detected once. Jointly, the top ten make up approximately 12% of the sample. Sequenced material: peripheral blood. The receptors originated from a woman aged 18-29 years who had recovered from COVID-19.

The chain employs TRBV7-3 and TRBJ2-1, with D perhaps TRBD2 (6 bases). Trimming took 5 bases from V and 9 from J, leaving 17 bases between them. This CDR3 has 14 residues. The V gene's germline CDR1 is SGHTA and CDR2 FQGTGA. CDR3 residues: CASSPMAGQFEQFF. CDR3 sequence (DNA): TGTGCCAGCAGCCCAATGGCGGGGCAGTTTGAGCAGTTCTTC. The full variable domain, its missing parts supplied by reference TRBV7-3 and TRBJ2-1, is GAGVSQTPSNKVTEKGKYVELRCDPISGHTALYWYRQSLGQGPEFLIYFQGTGAADDSGLPNDRFFAVRPEGSVSTLKIQRTERGDSAVYLCASSPMAGQFEQFFGPGTRLTVL.

The chain combines TRBV6-4 with TRBJ2-2, with 8 bases fitting TRBD2. This CDR3 has 15 residues. The V segment lost 6 bases and the J segment 5 bases; nucleotides outside the gene matches: 8. Germline V CDR1 and CDR2: MRHNA, SNTAGT. The CDR3 reads CASRTGLGDTGELFF. CDR3 DNA: TGTGCCAGCAGGACGGGACTAGGGGATACCGGGGAGCTGTTTTTT.

The V and J genes are TRBV6-5 and TRBJ2-7; D is possibly TRBD1 (6 bases). The V gene's germline CDR1 is MNHEY and CDR2 SVGAGI. The CDR3 contains 15 residues. V lost 6 bases, J lost 0 bases, and 15 bases lay in between. CDR3 sequence reads: CASSRSQGSSYEQYF. The CDR3, as DNA: TGTGCCAGCAGCCGCTCTCAGGGGAGCTCCTACGAGCAGTACTTC.

This chain links TRBV6-2 or TRBV6-3 with TRBJ2-4, with D possibly matching TRBD1 (5 bases). Germline CDR1 is MNHEY and CDR2 is SVGEGT. V lost 0 bases and J lost 8, with 20 bases in between. The length of the CDR3 is 17 residues. Here the CDR3 DNA reads TGTGCCAGCAGTTACTCGAGAGGTGGCAGGGAAAGATACATTCAGTACTTC. This codes for CASSYSRGGRERYIQYF.

The chain is built from TRBV9 and TRBJ2-5; 7 nucleotides line up with TRBD2. The CDR3 has 15 residues. Germline CDR1 and CDR2: SGDLS and YYNGEE. The V and J ends lost 2 bases and 2 bases, in that order; junction bases with no gene match: 6. This CDR3 reads CASSVGGSLQETQYF. CDR3 DNA: TGTGCCAGCAGCGTCGGCGGGAGCCTTCAAGAGACCCAGTACTTC.

In nucleotides, the CDR3 is TGTGCCAGCTCACTAAGACTAGCGGGAGATGAGCAGTTCTTC. Its protein is CASSLRLAGDEQFF. This sequence joins TRBV18 and TRBJ2-1; 12 bases match TRBD2. CDR3 size: 14 residues. Unmatched junction bases numbered 3, after V lost 4 bases and J lost 8 bases. Germline V gene sequence: CDR1 KGHSH, CDR2 LQKENI.

The chain is built from TRBV5-1 and TRBJ2-3, with 7 positions matching TRBD1. This CDR3 is built from 21 residues. CDR1 is SGHRS and CDR2 is YFSETQ in the germline V gene. The trim removed 3 bases at V and 2 bases at J, leaving 24 bases unmatched. The CDR3: CASSSSGTEVQGWVITDTQYF. CDR3 bases: TGCGCCAGCAGCTCCTCCGGGACAGAGGTTCAGGGGTGGGTAATCACAGATACGCAGTATTTT.

The chain is built from TRBV24-1 and TRBJ1-1; D gene uncertain. With 9 bases removed from V and 4 bases from J, the gap between germline ends came to 14 bases. Germline-derived CDR1 and CDR2 are KGHDR and SFDVKD. This CDR3 contains 13 residues. The CDR3 nucleotides read TGTGCCACCGCACCAACAAGCGGCACTGAAGCTTTCTTT. Protein product: CATAPTSGTEAFF.

The chain joins TRBV9 to TRBJ2-1; D might be TRBD1 (6 bases). Germline V gene lookup returns CDR1 SGDLS and CDR2 YYNGEE. This CDR3 has 16 residues. V gave up 0 bases and J gave up 7 bases, with 17 bases separating them. The DNA for the CDR3 is TGTGCCAGCAGCGTAGCTGGCGTTCCCAGGGGAAATGAGCAGTTCTTC. Amino acids: CASSVAGVPRGNEQFF.

V is TRBV7-3 and J is TRBJ2-7; the match to TRBD1 covers 8 bases. V dropped 1 base and J dropped 2; count of bases not matched to a gene: 7. The length of the CDR3 is 16 residues. The germline V gene has CDR1 SGHTA and CDR2 FQGTGA. CDR3 coding DNA: TGTGCCAGCAGCTTAAGGGGTGGGACAGGTGCCTACGAGCAGTACTTC. Protein sequence: CASSLRGGTGAYEQYF.

The rearrangement joins TRBV30 to TRBJ2-7, with a possible D match to TRBD2 (5 bases). This CDR3 contains 11 residues. Trimming pared 4 bases from V and 7 bases from J, leaving 11 bases between. Germline V gene sequence: CDR1 GTSNPN, CDR2 SVGIG (reference sequence). The CDR3 DNA is TGTGCCTGGAAACTTTTAGCGGAGCAGTACTTC. Amino acid sequence: CAWKLLAEQYF.

The V gene is TRBV6-5, the J gene TRBJ2-7, with a tentative D call TRBD1 (7 bases). The CDR3 covers 15 residues. The germline V and J ends were trimmed by 6 bases and 1 base, with 16 bases remaining between them. CDR1 is MNHEY, CDR2 SVGAGI, per germline. Written as DNA, the CDR3 is TGTGCCAGCAGGGAGGGGACAGCTCATTCCTACGAGCAGTACTTC. Its translation: CASREGTAHSYEQYF.

CDR3 sequence: CASSGRGTGVSTEAFF. In DNA, the CDR3 is TGTGCCAGCAGCGGGAGGGGGACAGGGGTGTCGACTGAAGCTTTCTTT. The chain carries TRBV9 and TRBJ1-1; 10 bases align to TRBD1. Germline V gives CDR1 SGDLS, CDR2 YYNGEE. J lost 5 bases, V lost 3 bases, and 10 bases had no gene match. The CDR3 sequence is 16 residues long.

The V and J genes are TRBV10-1 and TRBJ2-1; 7 bases fit TRBD2. Looked up from germline, CDR1 is WNHNN and CDR2 is SYGVQD (reference sequence). This CDR3 spans 14 amino acids. The junction had 5 bases not matched to a gene; V was cut back by 3 bases and J by 6 bases. The CDR3 reads CASSDGGSSNEQFF. The CDR3 coding sequence is TGCGCCAGCAGTGATGGCGGGAGCTCCAATGAGCAGTTCTTC.

The J gene is TRBJ2-5, the V gene TRBV9; D is possibly TRBD1 (8 bases). The V gene's germline CDR1 is SGDLS and CDR2 YYNGEE. V dropped 0 bases and J dropped 10 bases, with 28 bases sitting between them. The CDR3 is 18 residues long. The CDR3 DNA is TGTGCCAGCAGCGTAGCTTCCCACGGGGGGACAGGCCGCCTTGACCAGTACTTC. Encoded protein: CASSVASHGGTGRLDQYF.

This sequence joins TRBV6-2 or TRBV6-3 and TRBJ2-7; D may be TRBD1 (5 bases). V was shortened by 6 bases and J by 6 bases, with 9 bases between the two germline ends. The germline V gene has CDR1 MNHEY and CDR2 SVGEGT. This CDR3 is 11 amino acids long. In nucleotides, the CDR3 is TGTGCCAGCAGCAAGGGGTTCGAGCAGTACTTC. Protein product: CASSKGFEQYF.

The rearrangement joins TRBV10-3 to TRBJ2-3, with 10 bases matching TRBD2. CDR3 length equals 12 residues. Per germline, CDR1 ENHRY and CDR2 SYGVKD. J was trimmed by 5 bases and V by 10 bases; bases with no gene match: 3. CDR3 region: CATRLAGDTQYF. The CDR3 coding sequence is TGTGCCACCAGACTAGCGGGAGATACGCAGTATTTT.

This chain joins TRBV15 and TRBJ1-2, with D maybe TRBD1 (6 bases). The length of the CDR3 is 15 residues. Germline assignment: CDR1 LNHNV and CDR2 YYDKDF (reference sequence). Trimming removed 2 bases from V and 4 bases from J, with 14 bases in between. The CDR3 DNA sequence: TGTGCCACCAGCAGATACAGGGAATACGCCTATGGCTACACCTTC. This translates into CATSRYREYAYGYTF.

The chain joins TRBV3-1 (or the pseudogene TRBV3-2) to TRBJ1-1, with a possible D match to TRBD1 (5 bases). The CDR3 is 15 amino acids. The germline gives CDR1 LGHDT, CDR2 YNNKEL (reference sequence). V lost 3 bases, J lost 2 bases, and 13 bases lay in between. CDR3 loop: CASSHLRDFNTEAFF. DNA for the CDR3: TGTGCCAGCAGCCACCTCAGGGACTTTAACACTGAAGCTTTCTTT.